The TCR beta chain described here comes from a study of T cells in Graves' hyperthyroidism and ophthalmopathy (dated by TCRdb to the late 2010s). Turning to the overall study: Peripheral blood was collected at initial diagnosis, before any treatment. To identify distinguishing TCR V-J signatures, a discovery cohort of around 100 patients was used, comprising 43 with Graves' ophthalmopathy and approximately 58 with stable Graves' hyperthyroidism. Prospective prediction of ophthalmopathy was tested in an independent validation cohort of 18 to 20 hyperthyroidism patients and 17 patients who later progressed to ophthalmopathy. For training and testing, the roughly 100 patients in the discovery cohort were randomly divided in a 7:3 ratio. The study also compared thyroid tissue and blood T-cell repertoires from a handful of Graves' hyperthyroidism patients. After sampling, hyperthyroidism patients received methimazole starting at 30 mg daily, and ophthalmopathy patients received high-dose intravenous methylprednisolone. According to the paper, TCR Vbeta CDR3 sequencing was carried out on 135 peripheral blood samples, which came from about 45 ophthalmopathy, under 85 hyperthyroidism and about 17 progressor patients. Study-level results and caveats: During validation, the model predicted progression to ophthalmopathy a median of around 6 months ahead of onset, with almost 71% sensitivity and 72% to 80% specificity. Sample size was not statistically predetermined, and investigators were not blinded to group allocation. A model built on a 13 V-J signature distinguished ophthalmopathy from stable hyperthyroidism, reaching approximately 89% sensitivity and 81% to 83% specificity in cross-validation and 80%/75% in testing. Most expanded thyroid clonotypes (frequency above 0.001) were also detected in blood, a finding suggesting that blood repertoires may reflect thyroid immune responses.

This clonotype was seen a handful of times. What antigen it recognizes has not been identified. Base qualities are not provided; no much larger clone lies one nucleotide away. The TCR beta CDR3 regions were amplified from the RNA transcripts. For the first round of RT-PCR on the TCR CDR3, the HTBI primer set was used together with the Qiagen OneStep RT-PCR kit. The libraries were constructed in a second round of multiplex PCR and then size-selected and purified. The libraries were sequenced on an Illumina HiSeq2000 using paired-end 100 bp reads. Under the source paper's analysis protocol: SOAPnuke was used to process the raw data, with reads discarded if the reads contained adapters or uncalled bases, had a mean Phred below 15, or lacked an exact constant-primer or identifier match. COPE v1.2.5 was used to merge the high-quality paired reads, and each unique nucleotide sequence was defined as a clonotype. MiTCR v1.1 was used to align the clonotypes against IMGT TRBV, TRBD and TRBJ reference segments. The analysis was restricted to V-J combinations with a frequency above 0.0001, which together covered just over 98% of the repertoires. The TCS score was defined as the ratio of F50 (clonal expansion) to E x V (chaos), calculated using BLOSUM62-based TCRdist between CDR3 peptides within each V-J. Welch's t-statistics and random forest reduced approximately 520 V-J features to 13, which were used in a naive Bayes classifier (R e1071). Thyroid-blood repertoire similarity was quantified with the Morisita-Horn index. TCRdb handled the public reads itself, with Q25 trimming in fastp and clone calling in MiXCR, and kept productive beta chains. Rows with a matching CDR3 protein are joined into one entry that keeps the most common DNA and genes. The V and J calls follow TCRdb's processing rather than the paper's. The sample data list 20,000 to 30,000 distinct CDR3 sequences, and approximately 49% of these were observed just once. The ten biggest clones cover roughly 26% of the sample.

CDR1 SQVTM and CDR2 ANQGSEA are derived from the germline V gene. V is clipped by 3 bases and J by 5 bases, and the sequence between their germline boundaries is 14 bases long. From cysteine to phenylalanine, the CDR3 is 14 amino acids long. The kept DNA is CDR3 alone, 42 bases in frame from the first base. Hyperthyroidism patients were newly diagnosed, had a disease duration of under 2 months, and were aged 18 to 65 years. The study excluded patients with uncontrolled infections, other autoimmune diseases, pregnancy or lactation. Diagnoses relied on clinical symptoms, serum thyroxine and TRAb, thyroid ultrasound and orbital computed tomography. Blood from progressor patients was collected at the time of first diagnosis with hyperthyroidism, before any ophthalmopathy symptoms had appeared. PBMCs were separated from 8 to 10 ml of fresh peripheral blood using Ficoll-Paque density gradient centrifugation. Patients classed as progressors first received a Graves' hyperthyroidism diagnosis and then went on to develop ophthalmopathy during follow-up. Total RNA was extracted using Trizol reagent, and RNA quality was assessed on an Agilent 2100 Bioanalyzer.

The sequence links TRBV29-1 to TRBJ2-1; the D gene is perhaps TRBD1, on 5 matching bases. Sample: blood. This sequence originates from a woman aged 40 to 50 with Graves' hyperthyroidism that later progressed to Graves' ophthalmopathy. Here is the DNA: TGCAGCGTTGATTCCCTTGGACACGACAATGAGCAGTTCTTC. Its protein is CSVDSLGHDNEQFF.